Following are 17 T cell receptor beta chains from one sample sequenced in a study of blood T cell repertoires in COVID-19. Method: immunoSEQ multiplex PCR; TCRdb's copy keeps in-frame clones and lacks some. The sample has under 300,000 clones, around 87% seen once; the top ten hold 5.5% to 9%. The specimen was peripheral blood. Receptors originate from a woman between 70 and 85 years old with active or convalescent COVID-19.

This rearrangement joins TRBV18 to TRBJ2-1; tentatively, D is TRBD2 (5 bases). CDR1 and CDR2 (germline): KGHSH, LQKENI. V gave up 3 bases and J gave up 0 bases, with 9 bases separating them. The CDR3 is 15 amino acids. CDR3 sequence reads: CASSPGSGSYNEQFF. The CDR3 DNA reads TGTGCCAGCTCACCGGGGAGTGGCTCCTACAATGAGCAGTTCTTC.

The chain recombines TRBV6-2 or TRBV6-3 with TRBJ2-5, with D perhaps TRBD1 (5 bases). V lost 4 bases and J 5 bases, leaving 14 bases between the germline ends. Germline V gene lookup returns CDR1 MNHEY and CDR2 SVGEGT. The CDR3 has 14 residues. CDR3 bases: TGTGCCAGCAGTTGGGGCCGGTTGAGCGAGACCCAGTACTTC. Residues: CASSWGRLSETQYF.

V usage is TRBV24-1 and J usage is TRBJ2-5; TRBD1 matches 8 bases. The CDR3 is made up of 15 amino acids. Germline V CDR1 and CDR2: KGHDR, SFDVKD. V shed 6 bases, J shed 3 bases, and the junction held 8 bases outside the gene matches. The CDR3, as DNA: TGTGCCACCAGTAATAGGCAGGGGGCGAAAGAGACCCAGTACTTC. Amino acids: CATSNRQGAKETQYF.

The chain is built from TRBV29-1 and TRBJ1-2; 10 nucleotides line up with TRBD1. The CDR3 loop spans 16 amino acids. Germline CDR1 is SQVTM and CDR2 is ANQGSEA. V shed 1 base and J 3 bases; nucleotides not matched to a gene: 8. This chain's CDR3 is CSVEGLWDRGYYGYTF. The CDR3 DNA reads TGCAGCGTTGAAGGGCTTTGGGACAGGGGATACTATGGCTACACCTTC.

In DNA, the CDR3 is TGCGCCAGCAGCCAAGAGGGTGGGAGTGACACTGAAGCTTTCTTT. Translating gives CASSQEGGSDTEAFF. This rearrangement joins TRBV4-1 to TRBJ1-1; no firm D call. V was trimmed by 0 bases and J by 3 bases, leaving 11 bases between them. CDR1 and CDR2 from the germline V gene are MGHRA and YSYEKL. The CDR3 is 15 residues long.

This chain connects TRBV6-2 or TRBV6-3 to TRBJ1-2; no firm D call. The ends were cut back, 0 bases at V and 7 bases at J, with 12 bases in the middle. This CDR3 comprises 14 residues. Germline V gene sequence: CDR1 MNHEY, CDR2 SVGEGT. The CDR3 DNA reads TGTGCCAGCAGTTACTCGGAAGTGCGGGTTGGCTACACCTTC. It encodes CASSYSEVRVGYTF.

This rearrangement joins TRBV2 to TRBJ1-4; no clear D. V lost 7 bases, J lost 1 base, and 10 bases lay in between. CDR1 SNHLY and CDR2 FYNNEI come from the germline V gene. The CDR3 contains 14 residues. The CDR3 reads CASIRERTNEKLFF. CDR3 sequence (DNA): TGTGCCAGCATCCGGGAGAGAACTAATGAAAAACTGTTTTTT. The full variable domain, its missing parts supplied by reference TRBV2 and TRBJ1-4, is EPEVTQTPSHQVTQMGQEVILRCVPISNHLYFYWYRQILGQKVEFLVSFYNNEISEKSEIFDDQFSVERPDGSNFTLKIRSTKLEDSAMYFCASIRERTNEKLFFGSGTQLSVL.

Notes on this clone: At one end, the junction sequence differs from germline, possibly due to a read error. The V and J genes are TRBV7-9 and TRBJ2-7; 7 bases map to TRBD2. Germline CDR1 is SEHNR and CDR2 is FQNEAQ (reference sequence). This CDR3 spans 13 amino acids. In nucleotides, the CDR3 is TGTGCCAGCAGCTTAGTTGTGTACGGGGGGACTACCTTC. Translating it yields CASSLVVYGGTTF.

The chain uses TRBV19 and TRBJ2-2; D is perhaps TRBD1 (5 bases). V gave up 1 base and J gave up 4 bases, with 10 bases separating them. The CDR3 spans 15 residues. CDR1 and CDR2 (germline): LNHDA, SQIVND (reference sequence). CDR3: CASSIGTGPTGELFF. In nucleotides, the CDR3 is TGTGCCAGTAGTATAGGAACAGGCCCCACCGGGGAGCTGTTTTTT. Full variable domain (outside the CDR3, taken from reference TRBV19 and TRBJ2-2): DGGITQSPKYLFRKEGQNVTLSCEQNLNHDAMYWYRQDPGQGLRLIYYSQIVNDFQKGDIAEGYSVSREKKESFPLTVTSAQKNPTAFYLCASSIGTGPTGELFFGEGSRLTVL.

The CDR3 coding sequence is TGTGCCAGCAGCCCCGGGACACTGCGGCTAGAAGCTTTCTTT. It codes for CASSPGTLRLEAFF. This rearrangement joins TRBV6-2 or TRBV6-3 to TRBJ1-1; TRBD1 might be the D (6 bases). The CDR3 sequence is 14 residues long. The V end was cut by 6 bases, the J end by 8 bases, with 19 bases between. Germline CDR1 MNHEY, CDR2 SVGEGT.

V and J are TRBV6-5 and TRBJ2-2; D might be TRBD1 (6 bases). The CDR3 runs 13 residues. The V and J ends lost 10 bases and 2 bases respectively, with 11 bases between them. Germline V gene data show CDR1 as MNHEY and CDR2 as SVGAGI. The DNA for the CDR3 is TGTGCCACTACGGACAGTAACACCGGGGAGCTGTTTTTT. Its protein product is CATTDSNTGELFF.

The chain recombines TRBV18 with TRBJ2-7; TRBD2 matches at 7 bases. The germline gives CDR1 KGHSH, CDR2 LQKENI. V dropped 4 bases and J dropped 0; count of bases not matched to a gene: 6. This CDR3 comprises 15 residues. DNA for the CDR3: TGTGCCAGCTCACGGGGGGGTACTAACTCCTACGAGCAGTACTTC. Amino acid sequence: CASSRGGTNSYEQYF.

V usage is TRBV7-2 and J usage is TRBJ1-4; TRBD1 might be the D (5 bases). The length of the CDR3 is 14 residues. V shed 6 bases and J shed 0 bases, with 8 bases lying between them. Per the germline V gene, CDR1 is SGHTA and CDR2 is FQGNSA. The CDR3 DNA sequence: TGTGCCAGCAGGAAGACAGCAACTAATGAAAAACTGTTTTTT. This encodes CASRKTATNEKLFF. The variable domain in full, completed from reference TRBV7-2 and TRBJ1-4, reads GAGVSQSPSNKVTEKGKDVELRCDPISGHTALYWYRQSLGQGLEFLIYFQGNSAPDKSGLPSDRFSAERTGGSVSTLTIQRTQQEDSAVYLCASRKTATNEKLFFGSGTQLSVL.

The rearrangement uses TRBV18 and TRBJ2-5, with D tentatively TRBD2 (6 bases). The germline V and J ends were trimmed by 5 bases and 11 bases, with 9 bases remaining between them. CDR1 and CDR2 (germline): KGHSH, LQKENI. CDR3 length equals 10 residues. The CDR3 sequence: CASSGEVQYF. DNA for the CDR3: TGTGCCAGCTCAGGGGAGGTTCAGTACTTC.

The rearrangement links TRBV24-1 to TRBJ1-5; no reliable D call. V gave up 6 bases and J gave up 5 bases, with 10 bases separating them. Looked up from germline, CDR1 is KGHDR and CDR2 is SFDVKD. There are 13 residues in the CDR3. The CDR3 DNA reads as TGTGCCACCAGTAGGGAGAAAGATCAGCCCCAGCATTTT. Its translation is CATSREKDQPQHF.

The chain joins TRBV7-8 to TRBJ2-2; no definite D call. V was cut by 1 base and J by 4 bases, with 13 bases left in between. The CDR3 consists of 16 residues. Germline V gene lookup returns CDR1 SGHVS and CDR2 FQNEAQ. CDR3 nucleotides: TGTGCCAGCAGCTTAGGAGGAATCTTATTCACCGGGGAGCTGTTTTTT. It is translated as CASSLGGILFTGELFF.

In the case of this clone: One end of the junction varies from germline; a read error may be responsible. The chain combines TRBV5-1 with TRBJ2-1; TRBD2 is a possible D gene (6 bases). The CDR3 consists of 14 residues. Germline assignment: CDR1 SGHRS and CDR2 YFSETQ. The CDR3 DNA reads as TGCGCCAGCACCTTGGAGGGGTCCTACAATGAGCAGTTCTTC. Its translation is CASTLEGSYNEQFF.